Detailed here is one T cell receptor beta chain. The method was immunoSEQ multiplex PCR; TCRdb's version includes in-frame clones alone and lacks a portion of them. Of hundreds of thousands of clones listed, more than 80% were seen once; the top ten hold more than 0.95%. The sample belongs to a study of blood T cell repertoires in COVID-19. Trimming removed 4 bases from V and 1 base from J; junction bases left unmatched: 2. Germline assignment: CDR1 LGHDT and CDR2 YNNKEL (reference sequence). There are 15 residues in the CDR3. Input material: PBMCs or T cells enriched from blood (not recorded which). This receptor was obtained from a man aged 30 to 45 who had recovered from COVID-19. The V gene is TRBV3-1 (or the pseudogene TRBV3-2), the J gene TRBJ2-3, with TRBD2 matching 10 bases. CDR3 residues: CASSPGLAGTDTQYF. The CDR3 bases are TGTGCCAGCAGCCCCGGACTAGCGGGCACAGATACGCAGTATTTT.